This T cell receptor beta chain was captured by sequencing in a study of CD8 T cells in Susac syndrome. With 5 bases removed from V and 2 bases from J, the gap between germline ends came to 12 bases. There are 14 residues in the CDR3. The germline CDR1 and CDR2 sequences are LNHNV and YYDKDF (reference sequence). Reverse transcription of roughly 0.45 to 1 ug RNA was carried out with random hexamers. TCRdb itself ran the immunoSEQ multiplex PCR reads through MiXCR, one entry per CDR3 protein. The repertoire holds a few hundred thousand distinct CDR3 sequences, with about 90% as singletons. The V and J genes are TRBV15 and TRBJ1-2; tentative D call: TRBD1 (6 bases). This receptor was identified in a human donor with multiple sclerosis. The material sequenced was CD4+ T cells from PBMCs. As DNA, the CDR3 is TGTGCCACCAGCTCCCAGACAGGAAACTATGGCTACACCTTC. This gives the protein CATSSQTGNYGYTF. Full variable domain (missing parts from reference TRBV15 and TRBJ1-2): DAMVIQNPRYQVTQFGKPVTLSCSQTLNHNVMYWYQQKSSQAPKLLFHYYDKDFNNEADTPDNFQSRRPNTSFCFLDIRSPGLGDTAMYLCATSSQTGNYGYTFGSGTRLTVV.